A single sample gave rise to the 24 T cell receptor beta chains below, sequenced in a study of T cells in Graves' hyperthyroidism and ophthalmopathy. The CDR3 regions of TCR beta were amplified from RNA transcripts. When the TCR CDR3 underwent first-round RT-PCR, the HTBI primer set was used. TCRdb passed the multiplex PCR reads through MiXCR, listing each CDR3 protein once. The sample shows about 270,000 distinct CDR3 sequences, 20% to 25% of them seen only once. Sequenced: blood. The receptor source for this set is a man aged 25 to 45 with Graves' ophthalmopathy.

This clonotype was observed many times. The V and J genes are TRBV18 and TRBJ2-7, with D uncertain. Germline V gives CDR1 KGHSH, CDR2 LQKENI. The CDR3 contains 14 residues. The ends were cut back, 2 bases at V and 1 base at J, with 9 bases in the middle. The CDR3 DNA follows: TGTGCCAGCTCACCATCCGACGGGTCCTACGAGCAGTACTTC. Translated: CASSPSDGSYEQYF. The entire variable domain, with the rest obtained from reference TRBV18 and TRBJ2-7, is as follows: NAGVMQNPRHLVRRRGQEARLRCSPMKGHSHVYWYRQLPEEGLKFMVYLQKENIIDESGMPKERFSAEFPKEGPSILRIQQVVRGDSAAYFCASSPSDGSYEQYFGPGTRLTVT.

This clonotype was recorded a few times. A much larger clone sits a single nucleotide away, making a read error possible. The chain joins TRBV28 to TRBJ2-3; D is possibly TRBD2 (6 bases). Trimming shortened V by 6 bases and J by 4 bases, and 20 bases separated the two germline ends. The CDR3 has 16 residues. Germline lookup yields CDR1 MDHEN and CDR2 SYDVKM. The DNA for the CDR3 is TGTGCCAGCAGCAGCATAGCGGTAATGCGGGCAGATACGCAGTATTTT. Its protein is CASSSIAVMRADTQYF.

This clonotype has just a few counts. The rearrangement joins TRBV30 to TRBJ2-7, with unresolved D. Trimming took off 1 base at V and 2 bases at J, with 9 bases between the two ends. Germline lookup yields CDR1 GTSNPN and CDR2 SVGIG (reference sequence). The CDR3 contains 13 residues. The CDR3 nucleotides are TGTGCCTGGAGTGGTACACGGACCTACGAGCAGTACTTC. This codes for CAWSGTRTYEQYF.

This clonotype occurred a few times. The gene calls are TRBV7-9 and TRBJ1-4; perhaps TRBD1 as D (5 bases). The CDR3 extends over 15 amino acids. Germline CDR1 and CDR2: SEHNR and FQNEAQ (reference sequence). V was pared by 3 bases and J by 4 bases, with 12 bases between. Written as DNA, the CDR3 is TGTGCCAGCAGCTTCGTAGGAGGGGTTAATGAAAAACTGTTTTTT. It encodes CASSFVGGVNEKLFF.

This clonotype turned up a few times. The genes are TRBV18 and TRBJ2-2; unclear D gene. There are 14 residues in the CDR3. CDR1 is KGHSH, CDR2 LQKENI, per germline. Trimming took off 5 bases at V and 0 bases at J, with 7 bases between the two ends. The CDR3 DNA is TGTGCCAGCTCAACGCAGTCGAACACCGGGGAGCTGTTTTTT. Translating gives CASSTQSNTGELFF.

The rearrangement uses TRBV6-1 and TRBJ1-2; D is unclear. V was cut by 5 bases and J by 3 bases, with 16 bases left in between. The CDR3 sequence is 15 residues long. CDR1 is MNHNS, CDR2 SASEGT, per germline. CDR3 sequence (DNA): TGTGCCAGCAGTTTAGTCCTGGAGCCATACTATGGCTACACCTTC. Residues: CASSLVLEPYYGYTF.

The rearrangement uses TRBV27 and TRBJ2-1; 12 bases are shared with TRBD2. This CDR3 is 17 amino acids long. Per germline, CDR1 MNHEY and CDR2 SMNVEV (reference sequence). V trimming: 4 bases; J trimming: 6 bases; junction bases outside the gene matches: 10. CDR3 region: CASSSDLGTSGRNEQFF. The CDR3 coding sequence is TGTGCCAGCAGTTCGGACCTAGGGACTAGCGGGCGCAATGAGCAGTTCTTC.

DNA of the CDR3: TGTGCCAGCAGTTTAGATGTGCAGGGTCTCACCGGGGAGCTGTTTTTT. Encoded protein: CASSLDVQGLTGELFF. The J gene is TRBJ2-2, the V gene TRBV12-3 or TRBV12-4; a possible D gene is TRBD1 (5 bases). CDR3 length: 16 residues. Trimming took off 1 base at V and 4 bases at J, with 13 bases between the two ends.

In this sample, this clonotype turned up many times. This sequence joins TRBV7-3 and TRBJ2-3; D unresolved. Germline CDR1 and CDR2: SGHTA and FQGTGA. Deletions cut 5 bases from V and 2 bases from J, with 14 bases between. The CDR3 spans 15 residues. DNA for the CDR3: TGTGCCAGCAGCCAAGGCCAGCTCAACACAGATACGCAGTATTTT. As protein: CASSQGQLNTDTQYF.

The chain couples TRBV9 to TRBJ1-2; tentatively, D is TRBD1 (5 bases). The CDR3 sequence is 15 residues long. The V end was cut by 0 bases, the J end by 8 bases, with 17 bases between. CDR1 and CDR2 (germline): SGDLS, YYNGEE. Here the CDR3 reads CASSVATRGAGGYTF. CDR3 nucleotide sequence: TGTGCCAGCAGCGTAGCTACACGCGGGGCCGGAGGCTACACCTTC.

This clonotype was observed a few times. The chain employs TRBV5-1 and TRBJ1-6; a possible D gene is TRBD1 (5 bases). The CDR3 is 17 amino acids. Trimming stripped 3 bases from V and 7 bases from J, with 20 bases between. Germline V gives CDR1 SGHRS, CDR2 YFSETQ. CDR3 in amino acids: CASSSQVRGRGNSPLHF. The CDR3, as DNA: TGCGCCAGCAGCTCCCAGGTCCGGGGCAGAGGGAATTCACCCCTCCACTTT.

This clonotype occurred many times. This sequence joins TRBV5-1 and TRBJ1-1; TRBD1 matches at 7 bases. The CDR3 runs to 15 residues. Germline assignment: CDR1 SGHRS and CDR2 YFSETQ. V lost 2 bases, J lost 3 bases, and 7 bases stayed unmatched. The CDR3 DNA follows: TGCGCCAGCAGCTTCAACAGGGGTGTGGACACTGAAGCTTTCTTT. It translates to CASSFNRGVDTEAFF.

This clonotype was detected a few times. J is TRBJ2-3 and V is TRBV14; TRBD1 aligns across 8 bases. CDR1 and CDR2 from the germline V gene are SGHDN and FVKESK. Trimming at V came to 3 bases and at J to 5 bases, leaving 4 bases not matched to a gene. This CDR3 has 14 amino acids. The CDR3: CASSQSGGRDTQYF. CDR3 nucleotide sequence: TGTGCCAGCAGCCAGTCAGGGGGCCGAGATACGCAGTATTTT.

The chain joins TRBV6-2 or TRBV6-3 to TRBJ1-5; possible D gene TRBD1, 6 bases. The germline V and J ends were trimmed by 8 bases and 7 bases, with 21 bases remaining between them. The CDR3 sequence is 15 residues long. Germline CDR1 reads MNHEY; CDR2 reads SVGEGT. CDR3 amino acids: CASRKTGGVTQPQHF. The CDR3 bases are TGTGCCAGCCGAAAGACAGGAGGTGTCACCCAGCCCCAGCATTTT.

This clonotype occurred many times. The chain combines TRBV12-3 or TRBV12-4 with TRBJ2-2; D is unclear. Trimming pared 1 base from V and 1 base from J, leaving 7 bases between. The CDR3 is 15 residues long. The CDR3 DNA follows: TGTGCCAGCAGTTTAGTATCCATGAACACCGGGGAGCTGTTTTTT. It yields the protein CASSLVSMNTGELFF.

This clonotype was seen ten or more times. V is TRBV30 and J is TRBJ1-1; 7 bases are shared with TRBD1. The ends lost 4 bases at V and 4 bases at J; junction bases unmatched: 3. Germline V gene lookup returns CDR1 GTSNPN and CDR2 SVGIG (reference sequence). CDR3 length equals 12 residues. The DNA for the CDR3 is TGTGCCTGGAAGGGGGCGCGCACTGAAGCTTTCTTT. Amino acid sequence: CAWKGARTEAFF.

This clonotype was recorded a few times. V gene TRBV18 combines with J gene TRBJ2-4; D perhaps matches TRBD2 (5 bases). The CDR3 consists of 13 residues. Looked up from germline, CDR1 is KGHSH and CDR2 is LQKENI. V was trimmed by 6 bases and J by 5 bases, leaving 11 bases between them. CDR3 nucleotide sequence: TGTGCCAGCTCCCCTACTAGGGAAAACATTCAGTACTTC. It is translated as CASSPTRENIQYF.

This clonotype has only a few counts. The CDR3 spells CASRPMTGGKLFF. CDR3 nucleotides: TGTGCCAGCAGACCTATGACAGGGGGAAAACTGTTTTTT. The chain links TRBV6-1 to TRBJ1-4; 9 bases map to TRBD1. The CDR3 totals 13 residues. Germline V gene data show CDR1 as MNHNS and CDR2 as SASEGT. Germline trimming cut 6 bases from V and 10 bases from J; bases unmatched to any gene: 6.

This clonotype was seen more than once but under ten times. The chain combines TRBV10-1 with TRBJ2-1; 11 bases agree with TRBD2. Germline V lookup: CDR1 WNHNN, CDR2 SYGVQD (reference sequence). V shed 1 base and J 7 bases; nucleotides not matched to a gene: 12. The CDR3 has 18 amino acids. In DNA form, the CDR3 reads TGCGCCAGCAGTGAGTACCCCACTACTAGCGGGAGTTTTAATGAGCAGTTCTTC. Its translation is CASSEYPTTSGSFNEQFF.

The chain uses TRBV7-9 and TRBJ2-7; D is unclear. The V and J ends lost 4 bases and 5 bases respectively, with 12 bases between them. Germline assignment: CDR1 SEHNR and CDR2 FQNEAQ (reference sequence). This CDR3 is 13 amino acids long. The CDR3 nucleotides are TGTGCCAGCAGCTCAGACCCGGCCCACGAGCAGTACTTC. Translated, it gives CASSSDPAHEQYF.

The chain is built from TRBV30 and TRBJ2-7; TRBD1 aligns across 11 bases. V dropped 3 bases and J dropped 4; count of bases not matched to a gene: 20. Germline-derived CDR1 and CDR2 are GTSNPN and SVGIG (reference sequence). CDR3 length: 19 residues. The CDR3 nucleotides read TGTGCCTGGAGAGGCCAGGGACAGGGGGGTCCCCAAGGATATTACGAGCAGTACTTC. As protein: CAWRGQGQGGPQGYYEQYF.

This clonotype occurred many times. The chain joins TRBV20-1 to TRBJ2-2; weak D call: TRBD1 (6 bases). Germline CDR1 reads DFQATT; CDR2 reads SNEGSKA (reference sequence). The CDR3 extends over 15 amino acids. The ends were cut back, 4 bases at V and 1 base at J, with 13 bases in the middle. CDR3 in amino acids: CSANLQGQNTGELFF. CDR3 DNA sequence: TGCAGTGCTAACCTGCAGGGGCAGAACACCGGGGAGCTGTTTTTT.

This clonotype was found a few times. V gene TRBV28 combines with J gene TRBJ2-7, with 7 bases that match TRBD2. The CDR3 contains 15 residues. Germline CDR1 is MDHEN and CDR2 is SYDVKM. J gave up 6 bases and V 6 bases, and 14 bases lay outside the gene matches. The CDR3 loop reads CASSSPGGRAGEQYF. CDR3 DNA sequence: TGTGCCAGCAGCTCCCCCGGGGGGAGGGCCGGCGAGCAGTACTTC.

The sample holds a few counts of this clonotype. The chain combines TRBV6-1 with TRBJ2-7; D remains ambiguous. Germline V gene lookup returns CDR1 MNHNS and CDR2 SASEGT. The V and J ends lost 5 bases and 1 base respectively, with 6 bases between them. The CDR3 is 12 residues long. CDR3: CASSPASYEQYF. CDR3 coding DNA: TGTGCCAGCAGTCCTGCGTCCTACGAGCAGTACTTC.